This TCR beta chain was found in a study of blood T cell repertoires in COVID-19. Looking at the study overall: The cDNA or gDNA used as material had been derived from T cells, B-cell-depleted T cells, or PBMCs.

The table came from immunoSEQ multiplex PCR; TCRdb's copy has only in-frame clones and leaves some out. The data show around 250,000 clones, over 80% seen once. In terms of age and location, participants ranged from about 18 to 95 years and lived in about two dozen US areas. The sequence was collected from a human donor in a cohort exposed to, infected with or recovered from COVID-19 (not recorded which). The donor label of this sample is uncertain. The sample was PBMCs or T cells enriched from blood (not recorded which).

The DNA for the CDR3 is TGTGCCAGCAGCCCGGTCGTGGGGGGGGGCGAGCAGTACTTC. Its protein is CASSPVVGGGEQYF. V gene TRBV7-2 combines with J gene TRBJ2-7; 7 bases map to TRBD2. This CDR3 comprises 14 residues. Trimming at V came to 5 bases and at J to 6 bases, leaving 10 bases not matched to a gene. Germline CDR1 is SGHTA and CDR2 is FQGNSA.